The sequence of this TCR beta chain was determined in a study of OX40 agonist ivuxolimab in advanced cancers. With V trimmed by 3 bases and J by 7 bases, 10 bases remained unmatched. Germline V gene data show CDR1 as MNHNS and CDR2 as SASEGT. The CDR3 has 15 amino acids. Data came from immunoSEQ multiplex PCR; TCRdb stores just in-frame clones and leaves some out. The sample has about 77,000 clones; around four fifths are singletons. This sample comprised CD4+ or CD8+ T cells sorted from blood, obtained in a trial of the OX40 agonist ivuxolimab. The chain is built from TRBV6-1 and TRBJ1-1; 8 bases agree with TRBD1. This sequence originates from an adult with an advanced solid tumor such as melanoma, head and neck, liver or kidney cancer. For the CDR3, the DNA is TGTGCCAGCAGTGACGGGGCAGGGGGCGCGGATGAAGCTTTCTTT. Translated: CASSDGAGGADEAFF.